A selection of T cell receptor beta chains follows, all from one sample in a study of OX40 agonist ivuxolimab in advanced cancers. Profiling relied on immunoSEQ multiplex PCR, and the TCRdb table lists in-frame clones only, not all of them. The table has 43,000 or so clones, about 88% seen once. Source: CD4+ or CD8+ T cells sorted from blood, taken in a trial of the OX40 agonist ivuxolimab. All receptors derive from an adult with an advanced solid tumor such as melanoma, head and neck, liver or kidney cancer. CDR3s include the opening cysteine and the closing phenylalanine or tryptophan. D genes are given only for firm matches. Clone size is given for some rows only: seen once, a few or many times, or a class if the clone is expanded.

CASSPGLAGVEQFF,TGTGCCAGCAGCCCGGGACTAGCGGGGGTGGAGCAGTTCTTC,TRBJ2-1,TRBV5-8,NA,TRBD2
CAIRDVNTEAFF,TGTGCCATAAGGGACGTGAACACTGAAGCTTTCTTT,TRBJ1-1,TRBV19,NA,NA
CASSHWPAPQETQYF,TGCGCCAGCAGCCATTGGCCAGCACCGCAAGAGACCCAGTACTTC,TRBJ2-5,TRBV4-1,NA,NA
CASSLGGQGGNQPQHF,TGTGCCAGCAGCTTAGGTGGACAGGGAGGCAATCAGCCCCAGCATTTT,TRBJ1-5,TRBV7-2,NA,TRBD1
CASAAEPNTEAFF,TGTGCCTCCGCCGCTGAACCAAACACTGAAGCTTTCTTT,TRBJ1-1,TRBV10-3,once,NA
CATSRDPPARRTYNEQFF,TGTGCCACCAGCAGAGACCCACCCGCGCGGAGAACCTACAATGAGCAGTTCTTC,TRBJ2-1,TRBV15,NA,NA
CASRPYVDASYEQYF,TGCGCCAGCAGGCCCTACGTGGATGCCTCCTACGAGCAGTACTTC,TRBJ2-7,TRBV4-1,once,NA
CASSFGKRNNEQFF,TGCGCCAGCAGCTTTGGGAAAAGGAACAATGAGCAGTTCTTC,TRBJ2-1,TRBV5-1,NA,NA
CASSLGGTFGYTF,TGTGCCAGCAGCTTAGGGGGGACATTTGGCTACACCTTC,TRBJ1-2,TRBV7-3,NA,NA
CASSSASGGTDTQYF,TGTGCCAGCAGCTCAGCTAGCGGGGGCACAGATACGCAGTATTTT,TRBJ2-3,TRBV9,NA,TRBD2
CASSSPTFGGANEQFF,TGTGCCAGCAGCTCGCCGACCTTTGGGGGGGCCAATGAGCAGTTCTTC,TRBJ2-1,TRBV11-2,NA,NA
CASSIGTGNYEQYF,TGTGCCAGCAGTATCGGGACAGGTAACTACGAGCAGTACTTC,TRBJ2-7,TRBV6-6,once,TRBD1
CASSVAENTEAFF,TGTGCCAGCAGCGTAGCAGAGAACACTGAAGCTTTCTTT,TRBJ1-1,TRBV9,few,NA
CASSQGGDEQYF,TGCGCCAGCAGCCAAGGTGGGGACGAGCAGTACTTC,TRBJ2-7,TRBV4-1,NA,NA
CASSEVGLGGNYGYTF,TGTGCCAGCAGTGAAGTCGGGTTAGGGGGGAACTATGGCTACACCTTC,TRBJ1-2,TRBV6-1,NA,NA
CASSSIAVSTDTQYF,TGTGCCAGCAGTTCAATAGCGGTTAGCACAGATACGCAGTATTTT,TRBJ2-3,TRBV27,NA,NA
CASSPPGSQPSYNEQFF,TGTGCCAGCAGCCCCCCCGGGAGCCAACCCTCCTACAATGAGCAGTTCTTC,TRBJ2-1,TRBV7-6,NA,NA
CASSQEATQYF,TGTGCCAGCAGCCAAGAAGCGACCCAGTACTTC,TRBJ2-5,TRBV4-2,NA,NA
CASSVGASGVTGELFF,TGTGCCAGCAGCGTAGGGGCTAGCGGGGTCACCGGGGAGCTGTTTTTT,TRBJ2-2,TRBV9,NA,TRBD2
CASSSHRTKEGLFF,TGTGCCAGCAGCTCCCACAGGACCAAGGAGGGGCTGTTTTTT,TRBJ1-4,TRBV13,few,NA
CASSYSARAETQYF,TGTGCCAGCAGTTACTCAGCAAGGGCGGAGACCCAGTACTTC,TRBJ2-5,TRBV6-6,NA,NA
CATSRDGPAGANEKLFF,TGTGCCACCAGCAGAGATGGCCCGGCTGGGGCTAATGAAAAACTGTTTTTT,TRBJ1-4,TRBV15,NA,NA
CASSLVLRGTAKANYGYTF,TGTGCCAGCAGCTTAGTCCTCAGGGGGACAGCAAAAGCTAACTATGGCTACACCTTC,TRBJ1-2,TRBV7-9,NA,TRBD1
CASSPGGGRTEAFF,TGTGCCAGCAGCCCTGGGGGAGGGAGGACTGAAGCTTTCTTT,TRBJ1-1,TRBV27,NA,NA
CASSAYEQYF,TGTGCCAGCAGTGCCTACGAGCAGTACTTC,TRBJ2-7,TRBV6-1,NA,NA
CASSPTGSHEKLFF,TGTGCCAGCAGCCCAACAGGGAGTCATGAAAAACTGTTTTTT,TRBJ1-4,TRBV7-2,few,NA
CATSRTRARQETQYF,TGTGCCACCAGCAGAACCCGGGCCCGCCAAGAGACCCAGTACTTC,TRBJ2-5,TRBV15,NA,NA
CASSLKYNEQFF,TGTGCCAGCAGCTTAAAATATAATGAGCAGTTCTTC,TRBJ2-1,TRBV11-2,NA,NA
CASLGRESSYNEQFF,TGTGCCAGTCTCGGACGGGAAAGCTCCTACAATGAGCAGTTCTTC,TRBJ2-1,TRBV19,once,NA
CASSSSGNGYEQYF,TGTGCCAGCAGCTCAAGCGGGAATGGCTACGAGCAGTACTTC,TRBJ2-7,TRBV7-8,NA,TRBD2
CASTQWGVSQPQHF,TGTGCCAGCACCCAGTGGGGGGTCAGTCAGCCCCAGCATTTT,TRBJ1-5,TRBV21-1,NA,NA
CASTIDSLSTDTQYF,TGTGCCAGCACCATAGACAGCCTAAGCACAGATACGCAGTATTTT,TRBJ2-3,TRBV9,NA,NA
CASHLRTSGGWDGEQFF,TGTGCCAGCCACCTGAGGACTAGCGGGGGGTGGGATGGTGAGCAGTTCTTC,TRBJ2-1,TRBV2,NA,TRBD2
CASSIGDRGYNEQFF,TGTGCCAGTAGTATTGGGGACAGGGGATACAATGAGCAGTTCTTC,TRBJ2-1,TRBV19,NA,TRBD1
CASSFTAGDLEQFF,TGTGCCAGCAGCTTTACAGCGGGAGATCTTGAGCAGTTCTTC,TRBJ2-1,TRBV7-8,NA,TRBD2
CASSYAGGTDTQYF,TGTGCCAGCAGTTACGCGGGGGGCACAGATACGCAGTATTTT,TRBJ2-3,TRBV6-5,NA,TRBD2
CASSMLAANNEQFF,TGTGCCAGCAGTATGTTAGCGGCGAACAATGAGCAGTTCTTC,TRBJ2-1,TRBV28,NA,NA
CASRGEGQGEPANYGYTF,TGTGCCAGCAGGGGCGAAGGGCAGGGGGAACCAGCTAACTATGGCTACACCTTC,TRBJ1-2,TRBV6-4,few,TRBD1
CASSQVPRSSYEQYF,TGCGCCAGCAGCCAAGTTCCCAGGAGCTCCTACGAGCAGTACTTC,TRBJ2-7,TRBV4-1,NA,NA
CASSFTGDQPQHF,TGTGCCAGCAGTTTTACAGGGGATCAGCCCCAGCATTTT,TRBJ1-5,TRBV27,once,TRBD1
CAAEDWGVYGYTF,TGTGCCGCCGAGGATTGGGGGGTCTATGGCTACACCTTC,TRBJ1-2,TRBV5-4,NA,NA
CASSQERIGVYEQYF,TGCGCCAGCAGCCAAGAGAGGATTGGGGTGTACGAGCAGTACTTC,TRBJ2-7,TRBV4-3,NA,NA
CASSTTVDSPNEQFF,TGTGCCAGCAGCACCACCGTCGACAGTCCCAATGAGCAGTTCTTC,TRBJ2-1,TRBV27,NA,NA
CASSLWGGELFF,TGTGCCAGCAGTTTATGGGGCGGGGAGCTGTTTTTT,TRBJ2-2,TRBV27,NA,NA
CASSRQELEGYTF,TGTGCCAGCAGCCGACAGGAACTTGAGGGCTACACCTTC,TRBJ1-2,TRBV27,NA,NA